This T cell receptor beta chain was sequenced in a study of T-cell memory formation after mild COVID-19. Findings and limits, study-wide: Largely, contracting CD4+ clones fell within CM and EM, and contracting CD8+ clones within EMRA.

Trimming left V 0 bases short and J 3 bases short, with 15 bases between. This CDR3 has 17 residues. CDR1 SGHDT and CDR2 YYEEEE come from the germline V gene. Constant-segment primers were used for 5'RACE, and the resulting TCR alpha and TCR beta cDNA libraries carried sample barcodes and UMIs. One entry per CDR3 protein results from TCRdb running MiXCR on the 5' RACE reads. The sample records roughly 400,000 distinct CDR3 sequences, more than 15% being singletons. This clonotype has only a few counts. The antigen is undetermined. This sequence joins TRBV5-6 and TRBJ1-4; weak D call: TRBD1 (6 bases). This receptor was obtained from a man in his late teens or twenties who had mild COVID-19 (a few samples of this study predate the infection). Cell type and time point are not known. What was sequenced was PBMCs or a T cell subset sorted from them (not recorded which). The CDR3 DNA reads TGTGCCAGCAGCTTGGCCGGCCGGGGGGCTGCTAATGAAAAACTGTTTTTT. This translates into CASSLAGRGAANEKLFF.